The 9 T cell receptor beta chains below come from one sample, sequenced in a study of blood T cells in healthy people across ages. Then a second PCR, running roughly 6 to 12 cycles, was carried out with a sample-barcoded 5' primer and a J-beta primer mix. MiXCR, run by TCRdb on the 5' RACE reads, gives a single entry per CDR3 protein. The sample holds around 1.1 million distinct CDR3 sequences; roughly two fifths are singletons and the top ten take 13%. Sequencing was performed on blood. Source of these receptors: a young man in good health.

The V gene is TRBV6-2 or TRBV6-3, the J gene TRBJ2-3; TRBD2 might be the D (5 bases). V was pared by 6 bases and J by 1 base, with 17 bases between. The CDR3 extends over 16 amino acids. The germline V gene has CDR1 MNHEY and CDR2 SVGEGT. The CDR3 region is CASSSSGLRRTDTQYF. The CDR3 DNA sequence: TGTGCCAGCAGCTCCTCGGGGTTGCGACGCACAGATACGCAGTATTTT.

This clonotype was found a few times. This sequence joins TRBV3-1 and TRBJ1-2, with 7 bases identical to TRBD1. Losses at the gene ends were 0 bases for V and 1 base for J; bases not matched to a gene: 8. The CDR3 runs 17 residues. Per germline, CDR1 LGHDT and CDR2 YNNKEL (reference sequence). The CDR3 DNA sequence: TGTGCCAGCAGCCAAGAGGGCAGGGGGGGAGGTAACTATGGCTACACCTTC. Its translation: CASSQEGRGGGNYGYTF.

The chain is built from TRBV6-2 or TRBV6-3 and TRBJ2-1, with 7 bases fitting TRBD2. J gave up 5 bases and V 5 bases, and 21 bases lay outside the gene matches. Germline assignment: CDR1 MNHEY and CDR2 SVGEGT. The CDR3 covers 19 residues. CDR3: CASSHRPALAAHIDNEQFF. The DNA of the CDR3 is TGTGCCAGCAGTCACCGCCCCGCCCTAGCGGCCCATATCGACAATGAGCAGTTCTTC.

The rearrangement links TRBV2 to TRBJ2-1; 11 nucleotides line up with TRBD1. CDR1 SNHLY and CDR2 FYNNEI come from the germline V gene. Losses at the gene ends were 6 bases for V and 1 base for J; bases not matched to a gene: 5. This CDR3 comprises 16 residues. The CDR3, as DNA: TGTGCCAGCAGGGACAGGGGGCTCCTATCCTACAATGAGCAGTTCTTC. Amino acid sequence: CASRDRGLLSYNEQFF. Complete variable domain (other parts from reference TRBV2 and TRBJ2-1): EPEVTQTPSHQVTQMGQEVILRCVPISNHLYFYWYRQILGQKVEFLVSFYNNEISEKSEIFDDQFSVERPDGSNFTLKIRSTKLEDSAMYFCASRDRGLLSYNEQFFGPGTRLTVL.

The V gene is TRBV5-6, the J gene TRBJ2-5, with D tentatively TRBD2 (6 bases). This CDR3 is 15 amino acids long. Germline V gives CDR1 SGHDT, CDR2 YYEEEE. V was clipped by 3 bases and J by 5 bases, with 17 bases between them. Here the CDR3 reads CASSCKTSSGETQYF. The CDR3, as DNA: TGTGCCAGCAGCTGCAAAACTAGCTCGGGGGAGACCCAGTACTTC.

This clonotype was counted a few times. This chain uses TRBV11-2 with TRBJ1-6; 9 positions agree with TRBD1. J gave up 7 bases and V 5 bases, and 12 bases lay outside the gene matches. This CDR3 spans 17 amino acids. Germline CDR1 reads SGHAT; CDR2 reads FQNNGV. The CDR3 sequence is CASSLRTGVVLNSPLHF. Written as DNA, the CDR3 is TGTGCCAGCAGCCTTCGGACAGGGGTGGTATTGAATTCACCCCTCCACTTT.

This clonotype occurred a few times. V gene TRBV6-2 or TRBV6-3 combines with J gene TRBJ1-5; a weak D match, TRBD1 (6 bases). V was clipped by 4 bases and J by 4 bases, with 11 bases between them. CDR3 length: 14 amino acids. The V gene's germline CDR1 is MNHEY and CDR2 SVGEGT. CDR3 sequence (DNA): TGTGCCAGCAGTTCGTGGACAGAGAATCAGCCCCAGCATTTT. It specifies CASSSWTENQPQHF.

This chain joins TRBV5-1 and TRBJ1-1; 8 nucleotides match TRBD1. CDR1 SGHRS and CDR2 YFSETQ come from the germline V gene. Trimming took 4 bases from V and 11 from J; bases not matched to a gene: 13. The length of the CDR3 is 14 residues. CDR3 sequence: CASSIGQGLRSAFF. The CDR3 region has the DNA TGCGCCAGCAGCATAGGACAGGGCCTCCGGTCGGCTTTCTTT.

This clonotype occurred once. The chain joins TRBV4-3 to TRBJ1-1; 7 bases agree with TRBD1. The V gene's germline CDR1 is LGHNA and CDR2 YSLEER. The CDR3 runs 14 residues. Trimming at V came to 3 bases and at J to 4 bases, leaving 5 bases not matched to a gene. CDR3 nucleotides: TGCGCCAGCAGCCAGCAGTCAGGGGGCACTGAAGCTTTCTTT. This translates into CASSQQSGGTEAFF.